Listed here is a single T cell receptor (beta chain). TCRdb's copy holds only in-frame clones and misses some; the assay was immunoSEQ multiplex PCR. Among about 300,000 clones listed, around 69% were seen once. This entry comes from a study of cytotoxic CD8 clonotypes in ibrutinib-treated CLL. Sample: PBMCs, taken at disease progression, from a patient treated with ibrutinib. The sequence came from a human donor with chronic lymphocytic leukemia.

Written as DNA, the CDR3 is TGCGCCAGCAGCTGGGCTCTCGGGTATTCCTACAATGAGCAGTTCTTC. Amino acid sequence: CASSWALGYSYNEQFF. The chain joins TRBV5-1 to TRBJ2-1; no definite D call. Trimming took off 3 bases at V and 1 base at J, with 14 bases between the two ends. The CDR3 is made up of 16 amino acids. Looked up from germline, CDR1 is SGHRS and CDR2 is YFSETQ.